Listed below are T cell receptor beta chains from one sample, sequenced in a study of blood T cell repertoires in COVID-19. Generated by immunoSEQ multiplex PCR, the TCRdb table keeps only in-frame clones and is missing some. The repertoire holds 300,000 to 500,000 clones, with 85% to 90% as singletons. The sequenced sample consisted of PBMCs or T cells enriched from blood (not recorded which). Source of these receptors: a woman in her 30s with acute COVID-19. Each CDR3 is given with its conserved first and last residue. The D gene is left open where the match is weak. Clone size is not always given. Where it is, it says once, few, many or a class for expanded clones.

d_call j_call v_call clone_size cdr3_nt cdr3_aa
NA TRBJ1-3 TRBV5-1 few TGCGCCAGCAGCCTACGGAGTAGGGAGCTCGGGTTCGGAAACACCATATATTTT CASSLRSRELGFGNTIYF
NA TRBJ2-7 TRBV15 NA TGTGCCACCAGCCCAGGGGATGACATCGGCCAGGGGTACTTC CATSPGDDIGQGYF
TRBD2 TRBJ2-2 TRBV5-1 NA TGCGCCAGCAGCTTGCAGGGAGGGATCGGGGAGCTGTTTTTT CASSLQGGIGELFF
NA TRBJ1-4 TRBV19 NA TGTGCCAGTAGTACAACAGGGCTGTCTAATGAAAAACTGTTTTTT CASSTTGLSNEKLFF
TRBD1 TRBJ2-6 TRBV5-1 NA TGCGCCAGCAGCCCCCGGGACAGGGGCTCTGGGGCCAACGTCCTGACTTTC CASSPRDRGSGANVLTF
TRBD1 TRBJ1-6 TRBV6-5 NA TGTGCCAGCAGTTACTTGACAGGGGATAATTCACCCCTCCACTTT CASSYLTGDNSPLHF
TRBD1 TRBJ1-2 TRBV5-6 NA TGTGCCAGCAGCCCCATCCCGGGACAGGGTGGTGGCTACACCTTC CASSPIPGQGGGYTF
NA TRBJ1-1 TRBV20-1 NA TGCAGTGCAGAGGGTTTTACTGAAGCTTTCTTT CSAEGFTEAFF
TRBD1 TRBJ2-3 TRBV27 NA TGTGCCAGCAGGAGACAGGGCGATCGGGTTGTAGATACGCAGTATTTT CASRRQGDRVVDTQYF
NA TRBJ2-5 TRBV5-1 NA TGCGCCAGCAGCTTACTAGTGGGGCAAGAGACCCAGTACTTC CASSLLVGQETQYF
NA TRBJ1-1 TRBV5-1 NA TGCGCCAGCAGCCGGGGGGGTAGTTCTTATATGAACACTGAAGCTTTCTTT CASSRGGSSYMNTEAFF
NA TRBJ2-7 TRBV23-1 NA TGCGCCAGCAGTCAATCGAAGGACAGAGGGGTCTCTTATGGGGACTTC CASSQSKDRGVSYGDF
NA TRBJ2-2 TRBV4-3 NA TGCGCCAGCAGCCAATTCCCGACAGGCGCGAACACCGGGGAGCTGTTTTTT CASSQFPTGANTGELFF
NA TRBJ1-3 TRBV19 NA TGTGCCAGTCACTTACTTCGGAGCTCTGGAAACACCATATATTTT CASHLLRSSGNTIYF
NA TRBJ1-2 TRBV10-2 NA TGCGCCAGCAATGCGGGGACTAACTATGGCTACACCTTC CASNAGTNYGYTF
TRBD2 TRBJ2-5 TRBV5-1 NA TGCGCCAGCAGCCCGGCGGGGACTAGCGGAGAGACCCAGTACTTC CASSPAGTSGETQYF
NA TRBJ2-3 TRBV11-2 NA TGTGCCAGCAGCCTTGGGATCTTAGGGAGTACGCAGTATTTT CASSLGILGSTQYF
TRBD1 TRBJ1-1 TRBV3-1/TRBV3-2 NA TGTGCCAGCAGCCAAGGTAGGACAGGCGGAGAGGGGGCTTTCTTT CASSQGRTGGEGAFF
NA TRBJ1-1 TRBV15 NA TGTGCCACCAGCCCGAGCCGCTCGAACACTGAAGCTTTCTTT CATSPSRSNTEAFF
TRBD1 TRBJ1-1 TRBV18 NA TGTGCCAGCTCACCACGAACGATTATCCAGGGGGGCACTGAAGCTTTCTTT CASSPRTIIQGGTEAFF
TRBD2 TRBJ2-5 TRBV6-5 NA TGTGCCAGCAGCTGGACTAGCGGGGGGCGGGAGACCCAGTACTTC CASSWTSGGRETQYF
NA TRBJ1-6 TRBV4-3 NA TGCGCCAGCAGCCAAGATCGGCGGTATAATTCACCCCTCCACTTT CASSQDRRYNSPLHF
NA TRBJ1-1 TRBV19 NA TGTGCCAGCATAACTGCCGTGGGCAGGGCTGAAGCTTTCTTT CASITAVGRAEAFF
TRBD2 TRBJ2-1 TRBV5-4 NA TGTGCCAGCAGCTTCTTAGAGCGGGGGGGAAATGAGCAGTTCTTC CASSFLERGGNEQFF
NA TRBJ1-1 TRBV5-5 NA TGTGCCAGCAGCTTGTCACTCACTGAAGCTTTCTTT CASSLSLTEAFF
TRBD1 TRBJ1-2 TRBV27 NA TGTGCCAGCAGTTTGTCCAAGGGGGCCTATGGCTACACCTTC CASSLSKGAYGYTF
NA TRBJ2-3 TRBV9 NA TGTGCCAGCAGCGTTAGACAGGCTAGCACAGATACGCAGTATTTT CASSVRQASTDTQYF
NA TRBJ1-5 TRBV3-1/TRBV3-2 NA TGTGCCAGCAGCCAAGAGTCCAGTCAGCCCCAGCATTTT CASSQESSQPQHF
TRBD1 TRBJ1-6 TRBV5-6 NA TGTGCCAGCAGCTTCTCAGGGGGAAATTCACCCCTCCACTTT CASSFSGGNSPLHF
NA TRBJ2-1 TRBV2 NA TGTGCCAGCAGTGAAGCTCCTAGCTACAATGAGCAGTTCTTC CASSEAPSYNEQFF
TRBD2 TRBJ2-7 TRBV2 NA TGTGCCAGCAGTGAGCGGGGGGTAAGGGTCGAGCAGTACTTC CASSERGVRVEQYF
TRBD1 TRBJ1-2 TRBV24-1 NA TGTGCCACCAGTGACCCAAGGGGGCACGGCTACACCTTC CATSDPRGHGYTF